The 20 T cell receptor beta chains in this list originate from one sample, sequenced in a study of T cell repertoires in cytomegalovirus infection. These receptors have no identified antigens. One entry per CDR3 protein results from TCRdb running MiXCR on the reads. Of roughly 990,000 distinct CDR3 sequences listed, roughly 31% are singletons. Sequenced material: cultured CD8+ T cells from PBMCs, taken from culture after CMV antigen stimulation. The receptors stem from a human donor in good health (CMV status not recorded). Some clones in this sample may be carry-over from other donors' samples.

The chain is built from TRBV28 and TRBJ1-5, with D possibly matching TRBD1 (5 bases). The CDR3 contains 15 residues. Germline V CDR1 and CDR2: MDHEN, SYDVKM. The V end lost 6 bases, the J end lost 2 bases, and 14 bases lay between the germline ends. CDR3 sequence reads: CASRARGMGNQPQHF. CDR3 coding DNA: TGTGCCAGCAGAGCCCGGGGGATGGGCAATCAGCCCCAGCATTTT.

This clonotype has more than one count but fewer than ten. The chain couples TRBV27 to TRBJ1-2; 10 bases are a match to TRBD1. This CDR3 has 15 amino acids. J was trimmed by 4 bases and V by 3 bases; bases with no gene match: 5. Germline V gene sequence: CDR1 MNHEY, CDR2 SMNVEV (reference sequence). This CDR3 reads CASSLATGGIYGYTF. CDR3 DNA: TGTGCCAGCAGTTTGGCGACAGGGGGCATCTATGGCTACACCTTC.

This clonotype appeared a few times. The rearrangement joins TRBV2 to TRBJ2-7; D call uncertain. The V gene's germline CDR1 is SNHLY and CDR2 FYNNEI. V lost 2 bases to trimming and J lost 3 bases, with 8 bases between them. This CDR3 is built from 13 residues. DNA for the CDR3: TGTGCCAGCAGTGAAACAGCTCGCTACGAGCAGTACGTC. Its protein product is CASSETARYEQYV.

This clonotype was counted between two and nine times. The rearrangement joins TRBV20-1 to TRBJ1-1, with no clear D. The CDR3 loop spans 12 amino acids. From germline, CDR1 is DFQATT and CDR2 SNEGSKA (reference sequence). V lost 6 bases to trimming and J lost 4 bases, with 12 bases between them. CDR3 amino acids: CSAIFRSTEAFF. For the CDR3, the DNA is TGCAGTGCCATTTTTAGGAGCACTGAAGCTTTCTTT.

This clonotype was counted many times. The V gene is TRBV7-8, the J gene TRBJ2-1; 14 nucleotides agree with TRBD2. The CDR3 contains 18 residues. V dropped 6 bases and J dropped 7; count of bases not matched to a gene: 14. CDR1 and CDR2 (germline): SGHVS, FQNEAQ. The CDR3 sequence: CASSQTSGGAVIENEQFF. CDR3 DNA: TGTGCCAGCAGTCAGACTAGCGGGGGGGCGGTGATAGAGAATGAGCAGTTCTTC.

The CDR3 nucleotides read TGCAGCGTTGAAGATCGTTCGCCAGGGGGCCCGAACACTGAAGCTTTCTTT. This translates into CSVEDRSPGGPNTEAFF. V gene TRBV29-1 combines with J gene TRBJ1-1, with 8 bases identical to TRBD1. From germline, CDR1 is SQVTM and CDR2 ANQGSEA. CDR3 size: 17 residues. J gave up 1 base and V 0 bases, and 10 bases lay outside the gene matches.

Ten or more counts support this clonotype. V and J are TRBV7-8 and TRBJ2-1; D gene uncertain. Germline-derived CDR1 and CDR2 are SGHVS and FQNEAQ. This CDR3 is 15 amino acids long. The V gene lost 6 bases and the J gene lost 2 bases, with 14 bases spanning the gap. CDR3 nucleotide sequence: TGTGCCAGCAGTCCTCGGTACGGCCCCTACAATGAGCAGTTCTTC. Its protein is CASSPRYGPYNEQFF.

This clonotype was seen only a few times. This sequence joins TRBV11-2 and TRBJ1-6; 7 positions agree with TRBD1. The trim removed 6 bases at V and 0 bases at J, leaving 8 bases unmatched. The CDR3 contains 17 residues. Per germline, CDR1 SGHAT and CDR2 FQNNGV. The CDR3 spells CASSRTGASSYNSPLHF. The CDR3 coding sequence is TGTGCCAGCAGTCGTACAGGGGCCAGCTCCTATAATTCACCCCTCCACTTT.

The chain recombines TRBV9 with TRBJ2-6, with unresolved D. Germline CDR1 is SGDLS and CDR2 is YYNGEE. The CDR3 is made up of 18 amino acids. V was pared by 3 bases and J by 0 bases, with 16 bases between. The CDR3 DNA is TGTGCCAGCAGCGCCCCGGCAGAGGTTTACTCTGGGGCCAACGTCCTGACTTTC. Its translation: CASSAPAEVYSGANVLTF. The full variable domain, completed using reference TRBV9 and TRBJ2-6, is DSGVTQTPKHLITATGQRVTLRCSPRSGDLSVYWYQQSLDQGLQFLIQYYNGEERAKGNILERFSAQQFPDLHSELNLSSLELGDSALYFCASSAPAEVYSGANVLTFGAGSRLTVL.

This clonotype showed up just a few times. The V gene is TRBV7-6, the J gene TRBJ2-7; no definite D call. CDR1 is SGHVS, CDR2 FNYEAQ, per germline. V lost 5 bases and J 6 bases, leaving 14 bases between the germline ends. CDR3 length equals 13 residues. CDR3 sequence: CASSPAVLSEQYV. Written as DNA, the CDR3 is TGTGCCAGCAGCCCGGCAGTCTTGAGCGAGCAGTACGTC.

The genes are TRBV7-9 and TRBJ1-2; no clear D. This CDR3 spans 12 amino acids. Deletions cut 0 bases from V and 7 bases from J, with 6 bases between. From germline, CDR1 is SEHNR and CDR2 FQNEAQ (reference sequence). In DNA, the CDR3 is TGTGCCAGCAGCTTAGCGTATCCTGGCTACACCTTC. This codes for CASSLAYPGYTF.

This clonotype was detected a few times. The V and J genes are TRBV4-2 and TRBJ1-4; no clear D. Germline lookup yields CDR1 LGHNA and CDR2 YNFKEQ. Trimming cost V 0 bases and J 5 bases, with 16 bases left between them. This CDR3 has 17 residues. The CDR3 nucleotides are TGTGCCAGCAGCCAAGAGTATCAGTTTGGTTTCAATGAAAAACTGTTTTTT. Its protein product is CASSQEYQFGFNEKLFF.

The J gene is TRBJ1-1, the V gene TRBV20-1; D gene ambiguous. CDR1 is DFQATT and CDR2 is SNEGSKA in the germline V gene (reference sequence). V was cut by 0 bases and J by 3 bases, with 17 bases left in between. The length of the CDR3 is 16 residues. The CDR3, as DNA: TGCAGTGCTAGAGATATGCCGGTAACTAGGTACACTGAAGCTTTCTTT. Translated: CSARDMPVTRYTEAFF.

The V gene is TRBV7-9, the J gene TRBJ2-1; no clear D. The CDR3 sequence is 14 residues long. From germline, CDR1 is SEHNR and CDR2 FQNEAQ (reference sequence). V was trimmed by 4 bases and J by 6 bases, leaving 13 bases between them. The CDR3 protein is CASSSGPPGNEQFF. Here the CDR3 DNA reads TGTGCCAGCAGCTCCGGGCCCCCGGGCAATGAGCAGTTCTTC.

The chain recombines TRBV28 with TRBJ2-7; possibly TRBD1 or TRBD2 for D (6 bases each). There are 14 residues in the CDR3. Deletions cut 5 bases from V and 7 bases from J, with 18 bases between. Germline CDR1 MDHEN, CDR2 SYDVKM. In DNA, the CDR3 is TGTGCCAGCAGTCTCCGTGGGGGGCTAAAAGAGCAGTACGTC. It yields the protein CASSLRGGLKEQYV.

CDR3 sequence reads: CASSQLLRGQGNTGELFF. The CDR3 DNA follows: TGCGCCAGCAGCCAACTCCTCCGGGGACAGGGGAACACCGGGGAGCTGTTTTTT. The rearrangement links TRBV4-3 to TRBJ2-2, with TRBD1 identical over 9 bases. Germline V lookup: CDR1 LGHNA, CDR2 YSLEER. V dropped 2 bases and J dropped 1; count of bases not matched to a gene: 8. This CDR3 is 18 amino acids long.

The chain uses TRBV27 and TRBJ1-2; 8 positions match TRBD1. CDR1 is MNHEY and CDR2 is SMNVEV in the germline V gene (reference sequence). The CDR3 is 15 residues long. V was pared by 0 bases and J by 7 bases, with 7 bases of the junction left unmatched. The CDR3 here is CASSLSLDRAGGYTF. CDR3 coding DNA: TGTGCCAGCAGTTTATCCCTGGACAGGGCAGGTGGCTACACCTTC.

This chain uses TRBV6-5 with TRBJ2-5; TRBD2 aligns across 9 bases. V gave up 2 bases and J gave up 0 bases; unmatched junction bases: 1. This CDR3 region has 15 residues. Germline loops: CDR1 MNHEY, CDR2 SVGAGI. The CDR3 sequence: CASSYQRGDQETQYF. The CDR3 region has the DNA TGTGCCAGCAGTTACCAGCGGGGGGACCAAGAGACCCAGTACTTC.

This clonotype was detected only a few times. The chain carries TRBV7-9 and TRBJ1-2; D possibly corresponds to TRBD1 (5 bases). The CDR3 spans 16 residues. Germline V gene lookup returns CDR1 SEHNR and CDR2 FQNEAQ (reference sequence). Trimming removed 2 bases from V and 0 bases from J, with 13 bases in between. The CDR3 loop is CASSLLEDISNYGYTF. The CDR3 coding sequence is TGTGCCAGCAGCTTATTGGAGGACATCTCTAACTATGGCTACACCTTC.

This chain links TRBV27 with TRBJ1-1; D is uncertain. V was cut by 0 bases and J by 5 bases, with 10 bases left in between. The germline V gene has CDR1 MNHEY and CDR2 SMNVEV (reference sequence). The CDR3 totals 14 residues. In DNA form, the CDR3 reads TGTGCCAGCAGTTTATCCCCGGGAGGGACTGAAGCTTTCTTT. This codes for CASSLSPGGTEAFF.